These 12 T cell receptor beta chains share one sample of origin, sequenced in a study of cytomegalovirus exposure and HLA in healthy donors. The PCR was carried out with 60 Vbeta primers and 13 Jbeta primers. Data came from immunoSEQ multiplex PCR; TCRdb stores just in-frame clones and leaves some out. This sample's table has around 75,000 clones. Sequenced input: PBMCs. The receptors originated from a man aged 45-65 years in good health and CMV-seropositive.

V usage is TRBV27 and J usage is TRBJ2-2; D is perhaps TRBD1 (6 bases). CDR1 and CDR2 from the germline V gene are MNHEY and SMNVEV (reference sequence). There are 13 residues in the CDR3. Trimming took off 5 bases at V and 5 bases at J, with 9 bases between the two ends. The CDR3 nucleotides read TGTGCCAGCAGTACAACAGGGACCGGGGAGCTGTTTTTT. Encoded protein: CASSTTGTGELFF.

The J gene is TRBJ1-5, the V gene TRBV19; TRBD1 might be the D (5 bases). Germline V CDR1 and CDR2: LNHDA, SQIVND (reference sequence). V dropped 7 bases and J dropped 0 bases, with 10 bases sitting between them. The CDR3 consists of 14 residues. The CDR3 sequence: CASNYDSSNQPQHF. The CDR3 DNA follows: TGTGCCAGTAATTACGACAGTAGCAATCAGCCCCAGCATTTT. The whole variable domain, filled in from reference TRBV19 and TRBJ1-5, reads DGGITQSPKYLFRKEGQNVTLSCEQNLNHDAMYWYRQDPGQGLRLIYYSQIVNDFQKGDIAEGYSVSREKKESFPLTVTSAQKNPTAFYLCASNYDSSNQPQHFGDGTRLSIL.

The DNA for the CDR3 is TGTGCCAGCGCACAGGGGGCAGGGGACACTGAAGCTTTCTTT. It codes for CASAQGAGDTEAFF. The V gene is TRBV28, the J gene TRBJ1-1; 9 bases are shared with TRBD1. Germline CDR1 and CDR2: MDHEN and SYDVKM. This CDR3 is 14 amino acids long. J gave up 3 bases and V 8 bases, and 7 bases lay outside the gene matches.

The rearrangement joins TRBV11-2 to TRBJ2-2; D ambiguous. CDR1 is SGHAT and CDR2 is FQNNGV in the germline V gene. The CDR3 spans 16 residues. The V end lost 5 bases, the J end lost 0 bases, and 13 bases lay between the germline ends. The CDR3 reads CASSPFLFANTGELFF. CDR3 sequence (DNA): TGTGCCAGCAGCCCGTTCCTGTTCGCGAACACCGGGGAGCTGTTTTTT. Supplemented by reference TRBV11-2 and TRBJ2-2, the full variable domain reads EAGVAQSPRYKIIEKRQSVAFWCNPISGHATLYWYQQILGQGPKLLIQFQNNGVVDDSQLPKDRFSAERLKGVDSTLKIQPAKLEDSAVYLCASSPFLFANTGELFFGEGSRLTVL.

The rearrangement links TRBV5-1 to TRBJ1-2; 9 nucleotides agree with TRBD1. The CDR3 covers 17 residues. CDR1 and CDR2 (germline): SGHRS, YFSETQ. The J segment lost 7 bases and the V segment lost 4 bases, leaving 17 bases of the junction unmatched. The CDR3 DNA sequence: TGCGCCAGCAGCCGATCGCCGGGACAGGGATTGCTTGCTGGCTACACCTTC. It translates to CASSRSPGQGLLAGYTF. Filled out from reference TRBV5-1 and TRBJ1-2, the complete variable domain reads KAGVTQTPRYLIKTRGQQVTLSCSPISGHRSVSWYQQTPGQGLQFLFEYFSETQRNKGNFPGRFSGRQFSNSRSEMNVSTLELGDSALYLCASSRSPGQGLLAGYTFGSGTRLTVV.

CDR3: CASSTTGRYGYTF. In nucleotides, the CDR3 is TGTGCCAGCAGTACCACAGGGCGTTATGGCTACACCTTC. This sequence joins TRBV6-5 and TRBJ1-2; TRBD1 is a possible D gene (6 bases). Germline loops: CDR1 MNHEY, CDR2 SVGAGI. The CDR3 is made up of 13 amino acids. V lost 5 bases to trimming and J lost 5 bases, with 12 bases between them.

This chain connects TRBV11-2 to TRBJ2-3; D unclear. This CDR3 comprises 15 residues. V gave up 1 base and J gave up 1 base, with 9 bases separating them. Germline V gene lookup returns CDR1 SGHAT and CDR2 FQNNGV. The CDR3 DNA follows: TGTGCCAGCAGCTTAGGCGGAGATCGCACAGATACGCAGTATTTT. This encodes CASSLGGDRTDTQYF.

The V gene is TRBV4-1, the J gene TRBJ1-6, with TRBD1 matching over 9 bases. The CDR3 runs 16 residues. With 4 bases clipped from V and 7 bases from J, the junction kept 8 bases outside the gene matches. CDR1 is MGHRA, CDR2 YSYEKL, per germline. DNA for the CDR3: TGCGCCAGCAGCCCAACCGGGACAGGGTGGAATTCACCCCTCCACTTT. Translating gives CASSPTGTGWNSPLHF.

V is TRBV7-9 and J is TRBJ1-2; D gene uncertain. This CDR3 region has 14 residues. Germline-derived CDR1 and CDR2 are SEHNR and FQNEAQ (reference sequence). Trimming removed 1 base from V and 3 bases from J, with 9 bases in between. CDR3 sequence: CASSLDRGDYGYTF. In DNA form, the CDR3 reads TGTGCCAGCAGCTTAGATCGGGGAGACTATGGCTACACCTTC.

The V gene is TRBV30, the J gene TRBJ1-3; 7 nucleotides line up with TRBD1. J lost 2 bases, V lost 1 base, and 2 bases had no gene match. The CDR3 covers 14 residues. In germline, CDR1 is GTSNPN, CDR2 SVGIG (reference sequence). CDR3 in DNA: TGTGCCTGGAGTGCAGGGGGGACTGGAAACACCATATATTTT. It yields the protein CAWSAGGTGNTIYF.

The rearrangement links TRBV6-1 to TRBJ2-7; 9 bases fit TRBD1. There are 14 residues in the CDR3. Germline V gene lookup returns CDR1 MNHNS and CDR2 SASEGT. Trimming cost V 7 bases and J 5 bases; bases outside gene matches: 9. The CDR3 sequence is CASTPGQGGDEQYF. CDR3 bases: TGTGCCAGCACCCCGGGACAGGGAGGGGACGAGCAGTACTTC.

For the CDR3, the DNA is TGTGCCAGTAGCCCTTCCAGGGGGCCCTCGGCACCCCTCCACTTT. Its translation: CASSPSRGPSAPLHF. The rearrangement links TRBV19 to TRBJ1-6; 8 nucleotides line up with TRBD1. Germline V CDR1 and CDR2: LNHDA, SQIVND (reference sequence). J lost 11 bases, V lost 6 bases, and 12 bases had no gene match. The CDR3 runs to 15 residues.